This TCR beta chain was obtained from a study of blood T cell repertoires in COVID-19. The table came from immunoSEQ multiplex PCR; TCRdb's copy has only in-frame clones and leaves some out. The table has roughly 260,000 clones, roughly 90% seen once. This clone occurred once. The CDR3 loop spans 14 amino acids. Germline CDR1 is SGHVS and CDR2 is FNYEAQ. Trimming cost V 2 bases and J 3 bases, with 11 bases left between them. Sequenced material: peripheral blood. The origin of this receptor is a middle-aged woman who had recovered from COVID-19. The rearrangement uses TRBV7-6 and TRBJ2-7, with D possibly TRBD2 on 6 matching bases. This CDR3 reads CASSLSVGGYEQYF. The DNA of the CDR3 is TGTGCCAGCAGCTTATCGGTGGGGGGCTACGAGCAGTACTTC. Looking up the rest from reference TRBV7-6 and TRBJ2-7 gives the full variable domain: GAGVSQSPRYKVTKRGQDVALRCDPISGHVSLYWYRQALGQGPEFLTYFNYEAQQDKSGLPNDRFSAERPEGSISTLTIQRTEQRDSAMYRCASSLSVGGYEQYFGPGTRLTVT.